The next 28 T cell receptor beta chains were all read from a single sample in a study of blood T cell repertoires in COVID-19. Only in-frame clones appear in the TCRdb table, and some are missing; sequencing was by immunoSEQ multiplex PCR. The repertoire holds 220,000 or so clones, with around 87% as singletons. Material for sequencing was PBMCs or T cells enriched from blood (not recorded which). These receptors all stem from a man aged 25-45 years who had been exposed to COVID-19.

This chain links TRBV20-1 with TRBJ2-1; 8 bases align to TRBD2. The CDR3 loop spans 14 amino acids. Germline values: CDR1 DFQATT, CDR2 SNEGSKA (reference sequence). J gave up 6 bases and V 3 bases, and 7 bases lay outside the gene matches. The CDR3 loop reads CSASWGLVGNEQFF. The CDR3 coding sequence is TGCAGTGCTAGTTGGGGACTAGTCGGCAATGAGCAGTTCTTC.

Here the CDR3 reads CASSPGQREQYF. In DNA, the CDR3 is TGTGCCAGCAGCCCGGGACAGAGGGAGCAGTACTTC. The chain joins TRBV5-6 to TRBJ2-7; 7 bases align to TRBD1. The CDR3 is 12 amino acids. Germline values: CDR1 SGHDT, CDR2 YYEEEE. Trimming took 4 bases from V and 7 from J; bases not matched to a gene: 5.

This clone was recorded only once. This CDR3 reads CAWRGRGPTGELFF. Written as DNA, the CDR3 is TGTGCCTGGAGGGGTAGGGGTCCCACCGGGGAGCTGTTTTTT. J is TRBJ2-2 and V is TRBV30; possible D gene TRBD1, 5 bases. Germline V gene sequence: CDR1 GTSNPN, CDR2 SVGIG (reference sequence). Trimming stripped 3 bases from V and 4 bases from J, with 12 bases between. The CDR3 runs to 14 residues.

In its sample, this clone is medium-sized. The chain has TRBV30 and TRBJ1-1; D gene uncertain. V lost 5 bases, J lost 4 bases, and 11 bases lay in between. In germline, CDR1 is GTSNPN, CDR2 SVGIG (reference sequence). The CDR3 sequence is 12 residues long. The CDR3 nucleotides read TGTGCCTGGGACGGAAGAGGCACTGAAGCTTTCTTT. Translating it yields CAWDGRGTEAFF.

The chain is built from TRBV2 and TRBJ2-1, with D perhaps matching TRBD1 (5 bases). V lost 2 bases and J 6 bases, leaving 11 bases between the germline ends. Germline CDR1 is SNHLY and CDR2 is FYNNEI. The CDR3 runs to 14 residues. The CDR3 sequence is CASSEPGFLNEQFF. The DNA for the CDR3 is TGTGCCAGCAGTGAACCAGGGTTCCTCAATGAGCAGTTCTTC.

This clone has only a few counts. The same CDR3 can be traced to other DNA sequences in this sample. The chain joins TRBV3-1 (or the pseudogene TRBV3-2) to TRBJ2-3; D is undetermined. V was trimmed by 1 base and J by 2 bases, leaving 4 bases between them. Germline values: CDR1 LGHDT, CDR2 YNNKEL (reference sequence). This CDR3 contains 13 residues. The chain's CDR3 is CASSQGATDTQYF. The CDR3 DNA is TGTGCCAGCAGCCAAGGAGCCACAGATACGCAGTATTTT.

The V and J genes are TRBV5-6 and TRBJ2-1; possibly TRBD2 for D (7 bases). Per germline, CDR1 SGHDT and CDR2 YYEEEE. This CDR3 region has 15 residues. Between the trimmed V and J ends, which lost 1 base and 9 bases, there was a span of 17 bases. The CDR3 DNA follows: TGTGCCAGCAGCTTGATGGCCCAGGGAGGGGGTGAGCAGTTCTTC. Residues: CASSLMAQGGGEQFF. The variable domain in full, with the rest retrieved from reference TRBV5-6 and TRBJ2-1, is DAGVTQSPTHLIKTRGQQVTLRCSPKSGHDTVSWYQQALGQGPQFIFQYYEEEERQRGNFPDRFSGHQFPNYSSELNVNALLLGDSALYLCASSLMAQGGGEQFFGPGTRLTVL.

The chain couples TRBV9 to TRBJ2-1; TRBD2 is a possible D gene (5 bases). CDR1 is SGDLS and CDR2 is YYNGEE in the germline V gene. CDR3 length: 19 amino acids. V was trimmed by 0 bases and J by 0 bases, leaving 19 bases between them. CDR3 in amino acids: CASSVGLIRMGSSYNEQFF. The CDR3 DNA is TGTGCCAGCAGCGTAGGGCTTATCAGGATGGGGAGCTCCTACAATGAGCAGTTCTTC.

The chain is built from TRBV6-5 and TRBJ1-2; D unclear. V shed 8 bases and J shed 3 bases, with 7 bases lying between them. There are 11 residues in the CDR3. CDR1 and CDR2 (germline): MNHEY, SVGAGI. Here the CDR3 reads CASREDYGYTF. In DNA form, the CDR3 reads TGTGCCAGCCGAGAGGACTATGGCTACACCTTC.

This clone was recorded a few times. V usage is TRBV3-1 (or the pseudogene TRBV3-2) and J usage is TRBJ2-1, with D possibly being TRBD2 (7 bases). V lost 3 bases to trimming and J lost 2 bases, with 11 bases between them. CDR3 length: 15 residues. CDR1 LGHDT and CDR2 YNNKEL come from the germline V gene (reference sequence). CDR3 coding DNA: TGTGCCAGCAGCCAGGAGGGGGGGGCCTACAATGAGCAGTTCTTC. It yields the protein CASSQEGGAYNEQFF.

This chain links TRBV6-6 with TRBJ1-1; D is perhaps TRBD1 (5 bases). V was cut by 3 bases and J by 0 bases, with 14 bases left in between. CDR3 length equals 16 residues. Per germline, CDR1 MNHNY and CDR2 SVGAGI (reference sequence). CDR3 sequence reads: CASSYGTVPLNTEAFF. The CDR3 DNA sequence: TGTGCCAGCAGTTATGGGACTGTCCCCTTGAACACTGAAGCTTTCTTT.

The rearrangement joins TRBV28 to TRBJ1-2, with D hard to call. Between the trimmed V and J ends, which lost 3 bases and 4 bases, there was a span of 9 bases. This CDR3 comprises 13 residues. The V gene's germline CDR1 is MDHEN and CDR2 SYDVKM. The CDR3 loop reads CASSFRPSYGYTF. CDR3 nucleotides: TGTGCCAGCAGTTTTCGACCTAGCTATGGCTACACCTTC.

V is TRBV29-1 and J is TRBJ2-5; D is possibly TRBD2 (6 bases). The CDR3 totals 12 residues. Between the trimmed V and J ends, which lost 7 bases and 5 bases, there was a span of 14 bases. Germline V gene data show CDR1 as SQVTM and CDR2 as ANQGSEA. This CDR3 is CSAGHRGETQYF. The CDR3 nucleotides read TGCAGCGCCGGGCACCGGGGGGAGACCCAGTACTTC.

The chain is built from TRBV24-1 and TRBJ1-5; D possibly corresponds to TRBD1 (5 bases). Germline CDR1 reads KGHDR; CDR2 reads SFDVKD. V was shortened by 8 bases and J by 6 bases, with 13 bases between the two germline ends. CDR3 size: 13 residues. CDR3 amino acids: CATNKVGGQPQHF. CDR3 bases: TGTGCCACCAACAAGGTGGGGGGTCAGCCCCAGCATTTT.

V and J are TRBV2 and TRBJ2-3; 7 nucleotides align to TRBD1. V lost 3 bases, J lost 5 bases, and 5 bases stayed unmatched. The CDR3 has 14 amino acids. Germline CDR1 is SNHLY and CDR2 is FYNNEI. CDR3 protein: CASSDDREKDTQYF. CDR3 bases: TGTGCCAGCAGTGATGACAGGGAGAAAGATACGCAGTATTTT.

This sequence joins TRBV6-1 and TRBJ1-1; 9 bases agree with TRBD1. V lost 1 base to trimming and J lost 7 bases; unmatched junction nucleotides: 7. Germline values: CDR1 MNHNS, CDR2 SASEGT. This CDR3 contains 15 residues. The CDR3: CASSEVGWDRDEAFF. DNA for the CDR3: TGTGCCAGCAGTGAAGTCGGGTGGGACAGGGATGAAGCTTTCTTT.

This clone came up a few times. One end of the junction fails to match germline, which may point to a read error. This chain uses TRBV7-9 with TRBJ2-3, with TRBD2 matching over 9 bases. The CDR3 sequence is 15 residues long. Per germline, CDR1 SEHNR and CDR2 FQNEAQ (reference sequence). In DNA, the CDR3 is TGTGCCAGCACCTTAGGCGGGGGGGCCCAAGATACGCAGTATTTT. Amino acids: CASTLGGGAQDTQYF. The entire variable domain, with the rest obtained from reference TRBV7-9 and TRBJ2-3, is as follows: DTGVSQNPRHKITKRGQNVTFRCDPISEHNRLYWYRQTLGQGPEFLTYFQNEAQLEKSRLLSDRFSAERPKGSFSTLEIQRTEQGDSAMYLCASTLGGGAQDTQYFGPGTRLTVL.

The chain joins TRBV4-2 to TRBJ2-3, with 13 bases lining up with TRBD2. The CDR3 length is 18 residues. Germline CDR1 is LGHNA and CDR2 is YNFKEQ. V shed 0 bases, J shed 2 bases, and the junction held 5 bases outside the gene matches. The CDR3 protein is CASSQDPTSGGNTDTQYF. In DNA form, the CDR3 reads TGTGCCAGCAGCCAAGATCCGACTAGCGGGGGGAACACAGATACGCAGTATTTT.

The chain uses TRBV3-1 (or the pseudogene TRBV3-2) and TRBJ1-2; unclear D gene. Trimming shortened V by 0 bases and J by 4 bases, and 15 bases separated the two germline ends. In germline, CDR1 is LGHDT, CDR2 YNNKEL (reference sequence). The CDR3 extends over 16 amino acids. CDR3 region: CASSQEGGQFSYGYTF. The CDR3 nucleotides read TGTGCCAGCAGCCAAGAAGGCGGGCAGTTCAGCTATGGCTACACCTTC.

This chain uses TRBV27 with TRBJ1-2; D gene ambiguous. CDR3 length: 15 amino acids. Germline CDR1 is MNHEY and CDR2 is SMNVEV (reference sequence). V lost 3 bases and J lost 4, with 15 bases in between. CDR3 residues: CASSLSPRGPYGYTF. In DNA, the CDR3 is TGTGCCAGCAGTTTGAGCCCCCGTGGGCCCTATGGCTACACCTTC.

This chain uses TRBV27 with TRBJ1-2, with TRBD1 identical over 7 bases. J lost 8 bases, V lost 6 bases, and 6 bases had no gene match. The CDR3 totals 12 residues. CDR1 and CDR2 from the germline V gene are MNHEY and SMNVEV (reference sequence). CDR3 residues: CASRQGYEGYTF. DNA for the CDR3: TGTGCCAGCAGACAGGGGTACGAAGGCTACACCTTC.

J is TRBJ1-6 and V is TRBV6-5; 10 nucleotides agree with TRBD1. Germline V gene data show CDR1 as MNHEY and CDR2 as SVGAGI. J lost 7 bases, V lost 11 bases, and 5 bases had no gene match. The CDR3 length is 13 residues. This CDR3 is CAGWDRGNSPLHF. The CDR3 DNA reads as TGTGCCGGGTGGGACAGGGGCAATTCACCCCTCCACTTT.

The rearrangement uses TRBV3-1 (or the pseudogene TRBV3-2) and TRBJ1-1, with D tentatively TRBD1 (6 bases). The CDR3 sequence is 16 residues long. The germline V gene has CDR1 LGHDT and CDR2 YNNKEL (reference sequence). The V gene lost 4 bases and the J gene lost 1 base, with 16 bases spanning the gap. The CDR3 reads CASSRRGVSENTEAFF. The CDR3 DNA reads TGTGCCAGCAGCCGCAGGGGCGTTTCGGAGAACACTGAAGCTTTCTTT.

This clone was recorded a few times. The chain carries TRBV10-1 and TRBJ2-7, with D possibly matching TRBD1 (5 bases). The V gene lost 6 bases and the J gene lost 4 bases, with 10 bases spanning the gap. The CDR3 sequence is 12 residues long. Germline CDR1 and CDR2: WNHNN and SYGVQD (reference sequence). CDR3 sequence reads: CASSHDRYEQYF. The CDR3 coding sequence is TGCGCCAGCAGCCATGACAGATACGAGCAGTACTTC.

The chain couples TRBV2 to TRBJ1-5, with TRBD1 as a possible D gene (5 bases). CDR1 and CDR2 from the germline V gene are SNHLY and FYNNEI. Deletions cut 6 bases from V and 0 bases from J, with 9 bases between. The CDR3 is made up of 14 amino acids. The CDR3 loop reads CASRDQGSNQPQHF. The CDR3 DNA is TGTGCCAGCAGGGATCAGGGTAGCAATCAGCCCCAGCATTTT.

The V call is TRBV18, the J call TRBJ1-1; TRBD1 agrees at 8 bases. The CDR3 runs 15 residues. Germline lookup yields CDR1 KGHSH and CDR2 LQKENI. The junction had 4 bases not matched to a gene; V was cut back by 3 bases and J by 1 base. In DNA form, the CDR3 reads TGTGCCAGCTCACCGGTCAGGGGGCAGAACACTGAAGCTTTCTTT. Translated: CASSPVRGQNTEAFF.

The chain joins TRBV6-1 to TRBJ1-3; 11 positions match TRBD1. This CDR3 spans 15 amino acids. J was trimmed by 4 bases and V by 1 base; bases with no gene match: 0. CDR1 is MNHNS, CDR2 SASEGT, per germline. The CDR3 here is CASSEGTGGGNTIYF. CDR3 nucleotide sequence: TGTGCCAGCAGTGAAGGGACAGGGGGCGGAAACACCATATATTTT.

The chain is built from TRBV29-1 and TRBJ1-1; perhaps TRBD1 as D (6 bases). This CDR3 has 12 residues. V gave up 3 bases and J gave up 4 bases, with 9 bases separating them. CDR1 is SQVTM and CDR2 is ANQGSEA in the germline V gene. The CDR3 reads CSVDRGITEAFF. For the CDR3, the DNA is TGCAGCGTTGACAGGGGAATCACTGAAGCTTTCTTT.